This entry describes one TCR beta chain. The target antigen is unknown. These data are taken from a study of T cells expressing NK-cell markers. Turning to the study itself: With respect to HCMV, seven of the eight sequenced donors were seropositive, and one was seronegative.

CDR3 length: 14 residues. Germline lookup yields CDR1 LGHDT and CDR2 YNNKEL (reference sequence). Study-wide results and caveats: A few donors' CD3+CD56-NKG2C+ cells were dominated by the same clonotypes.

Template switching by 5'RACE with UMIs generated the TCR beta cDNA. TCRdb re-called the 5' RACE reads and shows each CDR3 protein once, DNA omitted. Here the sample table reports hundreds of thousands of distinct CDR3 sequences. Sequenced input: blood T cells: a sorted CD56 or NKG2C T cell subset, CD4+ or CD8+ T cells, or bulk PBMC T cells (not recorded which). This sequence joins TRBV3-1 and TRBJ1-1. The clonotype was recovered from a woman between 18 and 75 years old in good health. CDR3 in amino acids: CASSTRGSGTEAFF.